This entry lists 11 T cell receptor beta chains sequenced from one sample in a study of beta chain features in type 1 diabetes. As every portion of the isolated RNA was reverse transcribed, the sequencing read expressed TCRB transcripts. Clones were read by immunoSEQ multiplex PCR, and TCRdb kept only the in-frame ones, dropping some. The sample records roughly 170,000 clones, about 12% being singletons. The material sequenced was central memory CD4+ T cells from blood. The receptors originated from a woman aged 18-29 years in good health.

A few counts support this clone. The rearrangement links TRBV5-8 to TRBJ2-3; TRBD2 aligns across 9 bases. Germline CDR1 reads SGHTS; CDR2 reads YDEGEE. The CDR3 loop spans 17 amino acids. With 0 bases clipped from V and 7 bases from J, the junction kept 12 bases outside the gene matches. The CDR3 protein is CASSLDSSLAGSYTQYF. The CDR3, as DNA: TGTGCCAGCAGCTTGGATTCGAGTCTAGCGGGGTCATATACGCAGTATTTT.

The chain joins TRBV7-2 to TRBJ2-5; 7 bases align to TRBD1. The V and J ends lost 4 bases and 4 bases, in that order; junction bases with no gene match: 6. The germline gives CDR1 SGHTA, CDR2 FQGNSA. The CDR3 sequence is 14 residues long. CDR3 nucleotides: TGTGCCAGCAGCTACAACAGGGGAAGAGAGACCCAGTACTTC. It codes for CASSYNRGRETQYF.

The chain uses TRBV9 and TRBJ2-2; D possibly corresponds to TRBD2 (5 bases). Trimming stripped 5 bases from V and 7 bases from J, with 24 bases between. This CDR3 has 17 residues. CDR1 is SGDLS and CDR2 is YYNGEE in the germline V gene. The CDR3 protein is CASSTDPGSSERGELFF. DNA for the CDR3: TGTGCCAGCAGTACCGATCCGGGATCGAGTGAGCGCGGGGAGCTGTTTTTT.

In its sample, this clone was seen a few times. The chain has TRBV7-8 and TRBJ2-1, with a possible D match to TRBD2 (6 bases). CDR3 length: 15 amino acids. Germline V gene sequence: CDR1 SGHVS, CDR2 FQNEAQ. Trimming stripped 1 base from V and 7 bases from J, with 14 bases between. The CDR3 here is CASSLEEGLTNEQFF. The CDR3 DNA follows: TGTGCCAGCAGCTTAGAAGAGGGACTTACTAATGAGCAGTTCTTC.

This chain links TRBV5-4 with TRBJ1-2; 8 bases are shared with TRBD1. Germline V gives CDR1 SGHNT, CDR2 YYREEE (reference sequence). The ends lost 3 bases at V and 7 bases at J; junction bases unmatched: 8. The CDR3 runs to 14 residues. CDR3 sequence reads: CASSSTPDRGGYTF. CDR3 in DNA: TGTGCCAGCAGCTCAACGCCCGACAGGGGTGGCTACACCTTC.

This clone was counted only a few times. This chain joins TRBV29-1 and TRBJ2-5; 7 nucleotides align to TRBD1. Germline V CDR1 and CDR2: SQVTM, ANQGSEA. V shed 4 bases and J 5 bases; nucleotides not matched to a gene: 10. CDR3 length: 14 amino acids. This CDR3 reads CSVVTTGVGETQYF. Here the CDR3 DNA reads TGCAGCGTTGTAACCACAGGGGTAGGCGAGACCCAGTACTTC.

The J gene is TRBJ1-1, the V gene TRBV28; tentative D call: TRBD1 (5 bases). Trimming cost V 6 bases and J 2 bases, with 13 bases left between them. The CDR3 has 14 amino acids. The germline V gene has CDR1 MDHEN and CDR2 SYDVKM. The CDR3: CASRSQQVNTEAFF. For the CDR3, the DNA is TGTGCCAGCAGGTCGCAACAGGTCAACACTGAAGCTTTCTTT.

CDR3: CATPKTRGQGYEQYF. DNA of the CDR3: TGCGCCACCCCAAAAACTAGGGGGCAAGGATACGAGCAGTACTTC. The rearrangement uses TRBV23-1 and TRBJ2-7; the match to TRBD1 covers 7 bases. TRBV23-1 is sorted into the ORF group, with uncertain function. The ends lost 10 bases at V and 4 bases at J; junction bases unmatched: 16. The CDR3 spans 15 residues.

The chain joins TRBV4-1 to TRBJ1-4, with TRBD1 matching over 7 bases. Germline V gives CDR1 MGHRA, CDR2 YSYEKL. J gave up 3 bases and V 0 bases, and 13 bases lay outside the gene matches. The CDR3 loop spans 19 amino acids. The CDR3 region is CASSQDWGTASGANEKLFF. Here the CDR3 DNA reads TGCGCCAGCAGCCAAGACTGGGGGACAGCATCGGGGGCTAATGAAAAACTGTTTTTT.

Only a few counts were recorded for this clone. This chain uses TRBV18 with TRBJ1-1; unclear D gene. Germline assignment: CDR1 KGHSH and CDR2 LQKENI. The CDR3 runs to 15 residues. With 8 bases removed from V and 1 base from J, the gap between germline ends came to 17 bases. DNA for the CDR3: TGTGCCAGCACCTACATCGGGAGGACGAACACTGAAGCTTTCTTT. Protein: CASTYIGRTNTEAFF.

This clone has ten or more counts. CDR3 amino acids: CASSVNLRGGDEQYF. The CDR3 coding sequence is TGTGCCAGCAGCGTAAATCTGCGCGGGGGCGACGAGCAGTACTTC. The chain uses TRBV27 and TRBJ2-7, with D perhaps TRBD2 (7 bases). Germline V gene sequence: CDR1 MNHEY, CDR2 SMNVEV (reference sequence). Between the trimmed V and J ends, which lost 6 bases and 5 bases, there was a span of 20 bases. The CDR3 runs to 15 residues.